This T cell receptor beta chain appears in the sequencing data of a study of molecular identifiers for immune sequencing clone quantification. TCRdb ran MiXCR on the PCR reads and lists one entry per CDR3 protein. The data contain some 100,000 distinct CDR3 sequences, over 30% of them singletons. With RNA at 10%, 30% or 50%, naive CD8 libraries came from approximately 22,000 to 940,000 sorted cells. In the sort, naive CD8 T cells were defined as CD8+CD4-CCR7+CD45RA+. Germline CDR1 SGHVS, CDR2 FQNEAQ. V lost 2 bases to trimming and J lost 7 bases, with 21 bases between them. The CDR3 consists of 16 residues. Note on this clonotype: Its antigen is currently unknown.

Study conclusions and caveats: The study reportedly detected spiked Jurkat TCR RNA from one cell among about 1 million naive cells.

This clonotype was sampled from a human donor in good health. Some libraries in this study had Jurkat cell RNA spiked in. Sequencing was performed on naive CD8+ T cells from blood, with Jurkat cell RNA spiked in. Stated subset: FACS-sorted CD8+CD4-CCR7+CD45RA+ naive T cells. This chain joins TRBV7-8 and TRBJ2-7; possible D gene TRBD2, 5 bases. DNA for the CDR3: TGTGCCAGCAGCTTACCCCCCTCTAGCTACCTCTGGGAGCAGTACTTC. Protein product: CASSLPPSSYLWEQYF.